Presented here are 22 T cell receptor beta chains from one specimen sequenced in a study of CD8 T cells in Susac syndrome. A quantity of roughly 0.5 to 1 ug RNA underwent reverse transcription using random hexamers. MiXCR was run by TCRdb on the immunoSEQ multiplex PCR reads, yielding one entry per CDR3 protein. Of 200,000 or so distinct CDR3 sequences listed, roughly 96% were seen once; the top ten hold around 0.085%. The specimen sequenced was CD4+ T cells from PBMCs. All receptors come from a human donor with multiple sclerosis.

CDR3 in amino acids: CASSTGPPRGSGANVLTF. DNA for the CDR3: TGTGCCAGCAGCACGGGACCTCCCCGCGGCTCTGGGGCCAACGTCCTGACTTTC. The gene calls are TRBV7-3 and TRBJ2-6; D is tentatively TRBD1 or TRBD2 (5 bases each). The V end lost 5 bases, the J end lost 0 bases, and 17 bases lay between the germline ends. The CDR3 sequence is 18 residues long. In germline, CDR1 is SGHTA, CDR2 FQGTGA. Complete variable domain (other parts from reference TRBV7-3 and TRBJ2-6): GAGVSQTPSNKVTEKGKYVELRCDPISGHTALYWYRQSLGQGPEFLIYFQGTGAADDSGLPNDRFFAVRPEGSVSTLKIQRTERGDSAVYLCASSTGPPRGSGANVLTFGAGSRLTVL.

The gene calls are TRBV29-1 and TRBJ2-3; 9 bases map to TRBD1. The CDR3 is 15 amino acids. After removal of 8 bases from V and 6 bases from J, the junction contained 15 bases not matched to a gene. Germline CDR1 and CDR2: SQVTM and ANQGSEA. The CDR3 here is CSSRTGQGPGDTQYF. In nucleotides, the CDR3 is TGCAGCTCCCGCACTGGACAGGGGCCTGGGGATACGCAGTATTTT.

CDR3 sequence (DNA): TGTGCCAGTAGTATGAACGGGAGGACCTACAATGAGCAGTTCTTC. This codes for CASSMNGRTYNEQFF. The J gene is TRBJ2-1, the V gene TRBV19; TRBD2 aligns across 7 bases. There are 15 residues in the CDR3. Germline CDR1 is LNHDA and CDR2 is SQIVND (reference sequence). J lost 2 bases, V lost 3 bases, and 4 bases had no gene match. Full variable domain (missing parts from reference TRBV19 and TRBJ2-1): DGGITQSPKYLFRKEGQNVTLSCEQNLNHDAMYWYRQDPGQGLRLIYYSQIVNDFQKGDIAEGYSVSREKKESFPLTVTSAQKNPTAFYLCASSMNGRTYNEQFFGPGTRLTVL.

The rearrangement uses TRBV2 and TRBJ1-2; no clear D. Germline assignment: CDR1 SNHLY and CDR2 FYNNEI. V lost 4 bases to trimming and J lost 6 bases, with 6 bases between them. This CDR3 contains 11 residues. The CDR3 bases are TGTGCCAGCAGTGGACCCGATGGCTACACCTTC. Its translation is CASSGPDGYTF.

The chain employs TRBV10-3 and TRBJ1-1, with D possibly being TRBD1 (5 bases). The CDR3 extends over 13 amino acids. V lost 11 bases to trimming and J lost 0 bases, with 13 bases between them. The germline V gene has CDR1 ENHRY and CDR2 SYGVKD. CDR3 sequence: CAARTPMNTEAFF. The CDR3 bases are TGTGCCGCCCGGACACCAATGAACACTGAAGCTTTCTTT.

This clonotype was found once. The chain has TRBV3-1 and TRBJ1-5; 7 bases agree with TRBD1. Germline V gene sequence: CDR1 LGHDT, CDR2 YNNKEL (reference sequence). This CDR3 has 16 amino acids. The V and J ends lost 2 bases and 0 bases, in that order; junction bases with no gene match: 4. CDR3 amino acids: CASSQSRQGSNQPQHF. As DNA, the CDR3 is TGTGCCAGCAGCCAAAGCAGACAGGGTAGCAATCAGCCCCAGCATTTT.

This chain connects TRBV20-1 to TRBJ2-5; 7 nucleotides line up with TRBD1. The V and J ends lost 5 bases and 1 base, in that order; junction bases with no gene match: 7. This CDR3 contains 14 residues. The germline CDR1 and CDR2 sequences are DFQATT and SNEGSKA (reference sequence). The CDR3 here is CSAGGAGGQETQYF. In nucleotides, the CDR3 is TGCAGTGCTGGCGGCGCAGGGGGCCAAGAGACCCAGTACTTC.

V gene TRBV7-2 combines with J gene TRBJ1-2; no clear D. V was cut by 0 bases and J by 8 bases, with 7 bases left in between. Germline V gene data show CDR1 as SGHTA and CDR2 as FQGNSA. The CDR3 sequence is 12 residues long. The CDR3 sequence is CASSLAPAGYTF. The CDR3 bases are TGTGCCAGCAGCTTAGCGCCCGCGGGCTACACCTTC. The entire variable domain, with the rest obtained from reference TRBV7-2 and TRBJ1-2, is as follows: GAGVSQSPSNKVTEKGKDVELRCDPISGHTALYWYRQSLGQGLEFLIYFQGNSAPDKSGLPSDRFSAERTGGSVSTLTIQRTQQEDSAVYLCASSLAPAGYTFGSGTRLTVV.

The chain links TRBV2 to TRBJ1-2; D uncertain. The V and J ends lost 2 bases and 4 bases respectively, with 11 bases between them. Germline assignment: CDR1 SNHLY and CDR2 FYNNEI. This CDR3 is built from 14 residues. CDR3 in amino acids: CASSEQAASYGYTF. CDR3 in DNA: TGTGCCAGCAGTGAACAGGCAGCAAGCTATGGCTACACCTTC.

This clonotype appeared a single time. The chain couples TRBV12-3 or TRBV12-4 to TRBJ2-1; 8 bases align to TRBD2. The CDR3 has 12 residues. J was trimmed by 15 bases and V by 7 bases; bases with no gene match: 11. The CDR3 bases are TGTGCCAGCACCCTGGGACTAGTGGGTTTGTTCTTC. It specifies CASTLGLVGLFF.

CDR3 region: CASSFGTGLYNEQFF. CDR3 DNA sequence: TGTGCCAGCAGTTTTGGGACTGGACTCTACAATGAGCAGTTCTTC. This chain connects TRBV12-3 or TRBV12-4 to TRBJ2-1; tentative D call: TRBD2 (6 bases). The V end was cut by 3 bases, the J end by 3 bases, with 12 bases between. There are 15 residues in the CDR3.

The V call is TRBV20-1, the J call TRBJ2-5; D is ambiguous. Germline V gene lookup returns CDR1 DFQATT and CDR2 SNEGSKA (reference sequence). The CDR3 covers 14 residues. The germline V and J ends were trimmed by 8 bases and 1 base, with 17 bases remaining between them. CDR3 nucleotide sequence: TGCAGTCTCCAATTAGCCCCACCCCAAGAGACCCAGTACTTC. Translated: CSLQLAPPQETQYF.

In this sample, this clonotype turned up once. V gene TRBV4-1 combines with J gene TRBJ2-5, with D unresolved. The germline gives CDR1 MGHRA, CDR2 YSYEKL. This CDR3 spans 15 amino acids. Trimming pared 1 base from V and 5 bases from J, leaving 14 bases between. The chain's CDR3 is CASSQVGLLGETQYF. CDR3 nucleotides: TGCGCCAGCAGCCAAGTTGGGCTTTTGGGGGAGACCCAGTACTTC.

This rearrangement joins TRBV11-2 to TRBJ2-7, with 8 bases matching TRBD1. V dropped 8 bases and J dropped 6; count of bases not matched to a gene: 9. Germline values: CDR1 SGHAT, CDR2 FQNNGV. The CDR3 extends over 13 amino acids. The CDR3 sequence: CASVRTGTGEQYF. The DNA of the CDR3 is TGTGCCAGCGTCCGGACAGGGACTGGCGAGCAGTACTTC.

The rearrangement uses TRBV7-9 and TRBJ2-7, with D unclear. The CDR3 contains 13 residues. Trimming took 4 bases from V and 1 from J, leaving 8 bases between them. Germline CDR1 and CDR2: SEHNR and FQNEAQ (reference sequence). Written as DNA, the CDR3 is TGTGCCAGCAGCTCCGCGAATTCCTACGAGCAGTACTTC. As protein: CASSSANSYEQYF. The whole variable domain, filled in from reference TRBV7-9 and TRBJ2-7, reads DTGVSQNPRHKITKRGQNVTFRCDPISEHNRLYWYRQTLGQGPEFLTYFQNEAQLEKSRLLSDRFSAERPKGSFSTLEIQRTEQGDSAMYLCASSSANSYEQYFGPGTRLTVT.

V and J are TRBV20-1 and TRBJ1-1, with TRBD1 as a possible D gene (5 bases). The CDR3 is made up of 11 amino acids. V was cut by 5 bases and J by 9 bases, with 13 bases left in between. CDR1 and CDR2 from the germline V gene are DFQATT and SNEGSKA (reference sequence). In DNA form, the CDR3 reads TGCAGTGCTCCCTCCCGGGGCCAAGCTTTCTTT. As protein: CSAPSRGQAFF.

The genes are TRBV30 and TRBJ2-2; TRBD2 is a possible D gene (6 bases). V lost 8 bases, J lost 2 bases, and 15 bases lay in between. The CDR3 consists of 14 residues. The germline CDR1 and CDR2 sequences are GTSNPN and SVGIG (reference sequence). CDR3 in amino acids: CARSGLINTGELFF. The CDR3 DNA sequence: TGTGCCCGCTCGGGACTTATAAACACCGGGGAGCTGTTTTTT.

This chain joins TRBV21-1 and TRBJ1-3. TRBV21-1 is reported as a pseudogene. The CDR3 is made up of 14 amino acids. CDR3 nucleotides: TGTGCCAGCGCGAGGGACGGTAGGGTGTACACCATATATTTT. Encoded protein: CASARDGRVYTIYF.

The chain is built from TRBV28 and TRBJ1-1, with TRBD1 identical over 8 bases. Trimming cost V 3 bases and J 5 bases; bases outside gene matches: 11. Germline V gives CDR1 MDHEN, CDR2 SYDVKM. CDR3 length: 16 residues. The CDR3 nucleotides are TGTGCCAGCAGTTTTCGTCCAGGGACAGGAGGGACTGAAGCTTTCTTT. Amino acid sequence: CASSFRPGTGGTEAFF.

CDR3: CASSLNGRYDEQFF. The CDR3 nucleotides read TGTGCCAGTAGTCTTAACGGGAGATACGATGAGCAGTTCTTC. The chain links TRBV19 to TRBJ2-1, with D tentatively TRBD2 (6 bases). V lost 5 bases and J lost 8, with 16 bases in between. The germline CDR1 and CDR2 sequences are LNHDA and SQIVND (reference sequence). The CDR3 length is 14 residues.

The chain links TRBV4-1 to TRBJ2-5, with TRBD2 matching 11 bases. The CDR3 sequence is 18 residues long. The V gene end was trimmed by 3 bases and the J gene end by 4 bases; junction bases not matched to a gene: 13. The germline V gene has CDR1 MGHRA and CDR2 YSYEKL. CDR3 in DNA: TGCGCCAGCAGCCAGGCCGACGTTTCTAGCGGGAGGAGAGAGACCCAGTACTTC. Protein: CASSQADVSSGRRETQYF.

This chain connects TRBV6-2 or TRBV6-3 to TRBJ2-7; no definite D call. Germline loops: CDR1 MNHEY, CDR2 SVGEGT. Trimming pared 2 bases from V and 0 bases from J, leaving 5 bases between. CDR3 length: 13 residues. The DNA of the CDR3 is TGTGCCAGCAGTTACGTGGTCTCCTACGAGCAGTACTTC. Translated: CASSYVVSYEQYF.